The rows below give T cell receptor beta chains drawn from one sample of a study of blood T cell repertoires in COVID-19. Some clones are missing from TCRdb's copy, which holds only in-frame ones; the method was immunoSEQ multiplex PCR. The table lists some 200,000 clones, more than 80% of them singletons. Sequenced: peripheral blood. The receptors originated from a woman aged 30 to 39 with COVID-19, enrolled during active disease. Both conserved end residues are part of each CDR3. D genes are given only for firm matches. Clone size, where shown, is once, few, many, or a class for clones that have expanded.

TRBV3-1/TRBV3-2,TRBD1,TRBJ1-2,.,CASRPGQGNYGYTF,TGTGCCAGCAGGCCCGGACAGGGCAACTATGGCTACACCTTC
TRBV6-2/TRBV6-3,TRBD2,TRBJ2-3,.,CASSLTSGGPLNTQYF,TGTGCCAGCAGCTTAACTAGCGGGGGGCCCCTCAATACGCAGTATTTT
TRBV30,.,TRBJ1-5,few,CAWRRDGLNQPQHF,TGTGCCTGGAGGCGGGACGGCCTGAATCAGCCCCAGCATTTT
TRBV12-3/TRBV12-4,TRBD1,TRBJ1-6,.,CASSQGANSPLHF,TGTGCCAGCAGCCAGGGGGCTAATTCACCCCTCCACTTT
TRBV5-1,TRBD1,TRBJ2-7,.,CASSFSSGGAYEQYF,TGCGCCAGCAGCTTTTCCTCAGGGGGCGCCTACGAGCAGTACTTC
TRBV14,TRBD1,TRBJ1-1,.,CASSHGQGSEAFF,TGTGCCAGCAGCCACGGACAGGGGTCTGAAGCTTTCTTT
TRBV30,TRBD1,TRBJ1-1,.,CAWRATGVDTEAFF,TGTGCCTGGAGGGCGACAGGGGTGGACACTGAAGCTTTCTTT
TRBV3-1/TRBV3-2,.,TRBJ1-4,.,CASSERSRGGEKLFF,TGTGCCAGCAGCGAAAGATCAAGGGGAGGGGAAAAACTGTTTTTT
TRBV10-2,TRBD2,TRBJ2-3,.,CASRTSGTDTQYF,TGCGCCAGCCGAACTAGCGGCACAGATACGCAGTATTTT
TRBV7-3,.,TRBJ2-1,few,CASSLLATTSNEQFF,TGTGCCAGCAGCTTACTGGCCACCACCTCCAATGAGCAGTTCTTC
TRBV6-2/TRBV6-3,TRBD2,TRBJ2-3,.,CASSYPRDPTSGRPSTDTQYF,TGTGCCAGCAGTTACCCGCGAGACCCGACTAGCGGGCGGCCTAGCACAGATACGCAGTATTTT
TRBV7-2,TRBD2,TRBJ2-7,few,CASSLAMIAGGPYEQYF,TGTGCCAGCAGCTTAGCAATGATAGCGGGGGGGCCGTACGAGCAGTACTTC
TRBV29-1,.,TRBJ1-1,.,CSVDVAVGF,TGCAGCGTTGATGTGGCGGTTGGTTTT
TRBV10-3,TRBD2,TRBJ2-3,once,CASRRGLAGGQGTDTQYF,TGTGCCTCCCGGCGGGGACTAGCGGGGGGGCAGGGCACAGATACGCAGTATTTT
TRBV20-1,.,TRBJ2-7,.,CSASLDTSYEQYF,TGCAGTGCTAGTCTGGACACCAGCTACGAGCAGTACTTC
TRBV27,.,TRBJ2-3,.,CASSLWGTPGDTQYF,TGTGCCAGCAGTTTATGGGGGACACCCGGAGATACGCAGTATTTT
TRBV19,.,TRBJ1-5,.,CASRHRGDLEPQHF,TGTGCCAGTAGGCACCGGGGAGACCTTGAGCCCCAGCATTTT
TRBV28,.,TRBJ2-1,.,CASSLLSGLSPNEQFF,TGTGCCAGCAGTTTATTGTCAGGACTTAGCCCCAATGAGCAGTTCTTC
TRBV29-1,TRBD2,TRBJ2-7,.,CSVAPGLANSEQYF,TGCAGCGTGGCCCCGGGACTAGCGAACTCCGAGCAGTACTTC
TRBV2,.,TRBJ1-1,.,CASSDWQGITEAFF,TGTGCCAGCAGTGATTGGCAGGGAATCACTGAAGCTTTCTTT
TRBV19,TRBD2,TRBJ2-5,.,CASSTGLAGGETQYF,TGTGCCAGTAGTACAGGACTAGCGGGAGGTGAGACCCAGTACTTC
TRBV27,TRBD2,TRBJ2-7,.,CASSSRGGWSYEQYF,TGTGCCAGCAGCTCGCGGGGGGGCTGGTCCTACGAGCAGTACTTC
TRBV19,.,TRBJ1-5,.,CASSIRSQGSDQPQHF,TGTGCCAGTAGTATTCGGAGCCAGGGGTCGGATCAGCCCCAGCATTTT
TRBV2,.,TRBJ2-2,.,CATTQQANTGELFF,TGTGCCACCACTCAACAGGCGAACACCGGGGAGCTGTTTTTT
TRBV4-1,.,TRBJ2-7,.,CASSQDRGGKLYEQYF,TGCGCCAGCAGCCAAGATAGGGGCGGTAAGCTCTACGAGCAGTACTTC
TRBV4-1,.,TRBJ2-5,.,CASSQVGGGETQYF,TGCGCCAGCAGCCAAGTAGGTGGGGGCGAGACCCAGTACTTC
TRBV3-1/TRBV3-2,.,TRBJ2-1,once,CASSQNAGPTDNEQFF,TGTGCCAGCAGCCAAAACGCGGGACCGACAGACAATGAGCAGTTCTTC
TRBV10-3,TRBD1,TRBJ1-5,.,CAISDGTAQGAQHF,TGTGCCATCAGTGATGGAACAGCCCAGGGGGCCCAGCATTTT
TRBV14,TRBD2,TRBJ2-7,.,CASSQGGLADRSYEQYF,TGTGCCAGCAGCCAAGGAGGTCTAGCGGACCGCTCCTACGAGCAGTACTTC
TRBV28,.,TRBJ1-1,few,CASSLGREAFF,TGTGCCAGCAGTTTGGGGAGAGAAGCTTTCTTT
TRBV4-2,TRBD1,TRBJ1-2,.,CASSLSIRQGIEDGYTF,TGTGCCAGCAGCCTATCGATCCGACAGGGGATAGAGGATGGCTACACCTTC
TRBV19,.,TRBJ1-2,.,CASSMDQTGGAYGYTF,TGTGCCAGTAGTATGGATCAGACAGGAGGCGCCTATGGCTACACCTTC
TRBV2,TRBD1,TRBJ1-6,once,CASRGTGNSPLHF,TGTGCCTCTCGAGGGACAGGGAATTCACCCCTCCACTTT
TRBV4-2,TRBD2,TRBJ2-1,.,CASSQDNPRVVAGGHNEQFF,TGTGCCAGCAGCCAAGATAATCCTCGTGTAGTAGCGGGAGGTCACAATGAGCAGTTCTTC
TRBV15,TRBD1,TRBJ2-3,.,CATSRGLDSFVNRGTHTDTQYF,TGTGCCACCAGCAGAGGATTAGACAGCTTCGTAAACAGGGGGACACACACAGATACGCAGTATTTT
TRBV7-2,.,TRBJ1-4,.,CASSSAGWEKLFF,TGTGCCAGCAGCTCCGCCGGGTGGGAAAAACTGTTTTTT
TRBV10-3,.,TRBJ1-1,once,CAISGLAGASTEAFF,TGTGCCATCAGTGGACTAGCGGGGGCGAGCACTGAAGCTTTCTTT
TRBV10-3,.,TRBJ1-1,.,CAIEQEMNTEAFF,TGTGCCATCGAACAGGAGATGAACACTGAAGCTTTCTTT
TRBV27,TRBD1,TRBJ1-2,.,CASRYHSAGDRGSYGYTF,TGTGCCAGCAGATATCACAGCGCCGGTGACAGGGGCTCCTATGGCTACACCTTC
TRBV7-6,.,TRBJ1-5,.,CASSAGWNQPQHF,TGTGCCAGCAGCGCGGGGTGGAATCAGCCCCAGCATTTT
TRBV28,.,TRBJ1-2,.,CASSFGGASYGYTF,TGTGCCAGCAGTTTCGGCGGAGCGAGCTATGGCTACACCTTC
TRBV18,.,TRBJ1-2,.,CASSPRENYGYTF,TGTGCCAGCTCACCGCGTGAGAACTATGGCTACACCTTC
TRBV7-2,.,TRBJ2-1,.,CASSPMPASSYNEQFF,TGTGCCAGCAGCCCGATGCCTGCCAGCTCCTACAATGAGCAGTTCTTC
TRBV4-2,.,TRBJ2-7,.,CASSHPGGSGRSYEQYF,TGTGCCAGCAGCCATCCCGGAGGGAGCGGGCGCTCCTACGAGCAGTACTTC